These 27 T cell receptor beta chains were sequenced from one sample in a study of blood T cell repertoires in COVID-19. TCRdb's table, derived via immunoSEQ multiplex PCR, lists solely in-frame clones and lacks some. The table shows 130,000 or so clones, with approximately 87% occurring only once. Sequencing was carried out using peripheral blood. These TCRs come from a man aged 45 to 65 with active COVID-19.

The chain combines TRBV6-5 with TRBJ1-2, with D possibly being TRBD1 (5 bases). Germline assignment: CDR1 MNHEY and CDR2 SVGAGI. V gave up 2 bases and J gave up 4 bases, with 5 bases separating them. The CDR3 consists of 12 residues. CDR3 sequence reads: CASSYGAYGYTF. CDR3 coding DNA: TGTGCCAGCAGTTACGGGGCCTATGGCTACACCTTC.

The J gene is TRBJ2-5, the V gene TRBV7-6; 10 positions match TRBD1. Germline V CDR1 and CDR2: SGHVS, FNYEAQ. This CDR3 has 15 amino acids. V shed 2 bases, J shed 5 bases, and the junction held 5 bases outside the gene matches. The chain's CDR3 is CASSLNLDRGETQYF. The DNA for the CDR3 is TGTGCCAGCAGCTTAAATTTGGACAGGGGGGAGACCCAGTACTTC.

The rearrangement links TRBV6-2 or TRBV6-3 to TRBJ2-5, with 11 bases that match TRBD2. The germline V gene has CDR1 MNHEY and CDR2 SVGEGT. The length of the CDR3 is 13 residues. The V segment lost 4 bases and the J segment 7 bases; nucleotides outside the gene matches: 2. CDR3 amino acids: CASSSGLAGTQYF. CDR3 in DNA: TGTGCCAGCAGTTCCGGACTAGCGGGGACCCAGTACTTC.

This chain joins TRBV11-1 and TRBJ2-7; 9 bases are a match to TRBD1. With V trimmed by 3 bases and J by 2 bases, 5 bases remained unmatched. This CDR3 comprises 15 residues. Per germline, CDR1 SGHAT and CDR2 FQDESV (reference sequence). The CDR3 loop reads CASSFAGTGTYEQYF. Here the CDR3 DNA reads TGTGCCAGCAGCTTTGCCGGGACAGGGACCTACGAGCAGTACTTC.

This clone has a single count. This chain connects TRBV6-2 or TRBV6-3 to TRBJ1-3; 7 nucleotides line up with TRBD1. The CDR3 spans 15 residues. The V gene end was trimmed by 1 base and the J gene end by 2 bases; junction bases not matched to a gene: 2. CDR1 and CDR2 (germline): MNHEY, SVGEGT. The CDR3 spells CASSYWRGPGNTIYF. Written as DNA, the CDR3 is TGTGCCAGCAGTTACTGGAGGGGGCCTGGAAACACCATATATTTT.

This chain uses TRBV14 with TRBJ2-4; TRBD2 might be the D (6 bases). V lost 3 bases to trimming and J lost 4 bases, with 13 bases between them. Looked up from germline, CDR1 is SGHDN and CDR2 is FVKESK. The CDR3 length is 15 residues. CDR3 in amino acids: CASSQQGGAKNIQYF. The DNA for the CDR3 is TGTGCCAGCAGCCAGCAGGGAGGCGCAAAAAACATTCAGTACTTC.

This clone occurred a few times. The rearrangement joins TRBV5-5 to TRBJ2-5, with a weak D call TRBD2 (5 bases). The CDR3 has 15 amino acids. V was shortened by 5 bases and J by 2 bases, with 16 bases between the two germline ends. Germline V gene data show CDR1 as SGHKS and CDR2 as YYEKEE (reference sequence). The CDR3 DNA is TGTGCCAGCAGTTTATCGCCCGGGGATCAAGAGACCCAGTACTTC. Amino acid sequence: CASSLSPGDQETQYF.

The rearrangement links TRBV5-1 to TRBJ2-5; TRBD2 matches 8 bases. Germline CDR1 SGHRS, CDR2 YFSETQ. J gave up 5 bases and V 3 bases, and 6 bases lay outside the gene matches. CDR3 length: 14 amino acids. CDR3 in amino acids: CASSWGTREETQYF. As DNA, the CDR3 is TGCGCCAGCAGCTGGGGGACTAGGGAGGAGACCCAGTACTTC.

The J gene is TRBJ2-5, the V gene TRBV13, with D tentatively TRBD1 (7 bases). Looked up from germline, CDR1 is PRHDT and CDR2 is FYEKMQ (reference sequence). The CDR3 length is 16 residues. Trimming left V 6 bases short and J 2 bases short, with 19 bases between. The CDR3 is CASRPTGEGTQETQYF. The CDR3 nucleotides are TGTGCCAGCAGACCTACAGGGGAAGGGACTCAAGAGACCCAGTACTTC.

V gene TRBV9 combines with J gene TRBJ2-5, with D unclear. V lost 0 bases to trimming and J lost 1 base, with 7 bases between them. This CDR3 has 14 residues. Germline lookup yields CDR1 SGDLS and CDR2 YYNGEE. The DNA for the CDR3 is TGTGCCAGCAGCGTAGCCATGAGCCAAGAGACCCAGTACTTC. Its protein is CASSVAMSQETQYF.

This clone was seen only a few times. The chain employs TRBV11-3 and TRBJ2-2; D is undetermined. The CDR3 spans 15 residues. The germline CDR1 and CDR2 sequences are SGHNT and YENEEA. The V end was cut by 1 base, the J end by 3 bases, with 9 bases between. CDR3 loop: CASSLGLLDTGELFF. CDR3 in DNA: TGTGCCAGCAGCTTAGGACTCCTAGACACCGGGGAGCTGTTTTTT.

Only a few counts were recorded for this clone. This sequence joins TRBV6-2 or TRBV6-3 and TRBJ1-2; 8 bases map to TRBD1. The germline gives CDR1 MNHEY, CDR2 SVGEGT. V lost 6 bases, J lost 10 bases, and 10 bases stayed unmatched. The CDR3 spans 13 residues. CDR3 in amino acids: CASSLDRDTFYTF. In DNA, the CDR3 is TGTGCCAGCAGCCTGGACAGGGATACTTTCTACACCTTC.

This clone was seen just once. This sequence joins TRBV6-5 and TRBJ1-1, with D tentatively TRBD1 (6 bases). V was shortened by 5 bases and J by 1 base, with 14 bases between the two germline ends. The CDR3 extends over 15 amino acids. Germline V gene lookup returns CDR1 MNHEY and CDR2 SVGAGI. The CDR3 sequence: CASSPGRGGNTEAFF. CDR3 DNA: TGTGCCAGCAGTCCCGGGAGGGGGGGGAACACTGAAGCTTTCTTT.

The chain joins TRBV27 to TRBJ2-6, with D possibly TRBD2 on 6 matching bases. Between the trimmed V and J ends, which lost 7 bases and 2 bases, there was a span of 15 bases. The CDR3 spans 16 residues. Germline V gene data show CDR1 as MNHEY and CDR2 as SMNVEV (reference sequence). The CDR3, as DNA: TGTGCCAGCACTAAGAGGTGGGGGGCTGGGGCCAACGTCCTGACTTTC. Amino acid sequence: CASTKRWGAGANVLTF.

The chain has TRBV15 and TRBJ2-2; tentatively, D is TRBD1 (5 bases). The V gene lost 3 bases and the J gene lost 11 bases, with 10 bases spanning the gap. The CDR3 is 12 amino acids. Germline V gene lookup returns CDR1 LNHNV and CDR2 YYDKDF (reference sequence). CDR3 in amino acids: CATSRTVGELFF. The CDR3, as DNA: TGTGCCACCAGCAGGACAGTCGGAGAGCTGTTTTTT.

This chain links TRBV11-2 with TRBJ1-5, with D possibly matching TRBD1 (5 bases). Germline values: CDR1 SGHAT, CDR2 FQNNGV. CDR3 length: 15 residues. The V and J ends lost 1 base and 2 bases respectively, with 9 bases between them. CDR3 region: CASSLGQGRNQPQHF. The CDR3 DNA sequence: TGTGCCAGCAGCTTAGGTCAGGGCCGCAATCAGCCCCAGCATTTT.

V usage is TRBV19 and J usage is TRBJ2-7, with D tentatively TRBD1 (5 bases). Germline V gene sequence: CDR1 LNHDA, CDR2 SQIVND (reference sequence). The ends were cut back, 3 bases at V and 6 bases at J, with 15 bases in the middle. This CDR3 comprises 14 residues. This CDR3 is CASSIQGVRVEQYF. The CDR3 nucleotides are TGTGCCAGTAGTATTCAGGGTGTTCGGGTCGAGCAGTACTTC.

CDR3 DNA sequence: TGTGCCAGTAGTATGGGGCAGGGAAGCTCCTACGAGCAGTACTTC. It encodes CASSMGQGSSYEQYF. V is TRBV19 and J is TRBJ2-7; D may be TRBD1 (5 bases). The germline V and J ends were trimmed by 3 bases and 0 bases, with 12 bases remaining between them. The CDR3 spans 15 residues. Looked up from germline, CDR1 is LNHDA and CDR2 is SQIVND (reference sequence).

CDR3 in amino acids: CASSPVGGQGQPQHF. The CDR3 DNA sequence: TGTGCCAGCAGCCCCGTGGGGGGGCAGGGGCAGCCCCAGCATTTT. The chain uses TRBV5-5 and TRBJ1-5; TRBD1 might be the D (6 bases). The germline gives CDR1 SGHKS, CDR2 YYEKEE (reference sequence). This CDR3 comprises 15 residues. Trimming removed 4 bases at V and 7 bases at J, with 18 bases between.

This rearrangement joins TRBV13 to TRBJ2-1, with 8 nucleotides matching TRBD1. CDR3 size: 15 residues. Germline CDR1 is PRHDT and CDR2 is FYEKMQ (reference sequence). V shed 7 bases and J 0 bases; nucleotides not matched to a gene: 5. The CDR3 coding sequence is TGTGCCAGCACCTACAGGGGGAGCTCCTACAATGAGCAGTTCTTC. The encoded protein is CASTYRGSSYNEQFF.

The chain is built from TRBV11-2 and TRBJ2-1; 8 nucleotides match TRBD2. Trimming removed 5 bases from V and 0 bases from J; junction bases left unmatched: 9. The CDR3 runs 17 residues. Germline V gene sequence: CDR1 SGHAT, CDR2 FQNNGV. The CDR3 DNA follows: TGTGCCAGCAGCAAACATAGCGGGGTGCTCTCCTACAATGAGCAGTTCTTC. It yields the protein CASSKHSGVLSYNEQFF.

In regard to this clone: Other nucleotide sequences from this sample produce the same CDR3. This sequence joins TRBV12-5 and TRBJ2-5, with D maybe TRBD2 (7 bases). Between the trimmed V and J ends, which lost 5 bases and 5 bases, there was a span of 15 bases. This CDR3 spans 14 amino acids. CDR1 and CDR2 (germline): LGHNT, FRNRAP. The DNA of the CDR3 is TGTGCTAGTGGTCGTGGGGGGGGCCGGGAGACCCAGTACTTC. Translated, it gives CASGRGGGRETQYF.

In its sample, this clone was seen once. The genes are TRBV7-2 and TRBJ2-7; D is ambiguous. Trimming removed 7 bases from V and 7 bases from J, with 17 bases in between. CDR1 and CDR2 (germline): SGHTA, FQGNSA. This CDR3 is built from 13 residues. The CDR3 protein is CASKTGPYGEQYF. The CDR3 DNA is TGTGCCAGCAAAACTGGGCCCTATGGGGAGCAGTACTTC.

The rearrangement joins TRBV5-1 to TRBJ2-3; the D gene is possibly TRBD2 (5 bases). The V gene's germline CDR1 is SGHRS and CDR2 YFSETQ. V was pared by 6 bases and J by 2 bases, with 16 bases between. This CDR3 is built from 15 residues. CDR3 in DNA: TGCGCCAGCACCCTAGAGGGAAGAACCACAGATACGCAGTATTTT. Protein sequence: CASTLEGRTTDTQYF.

V and J are TRBV6-1 and TRBJ1-3; TRBD1 is a possible D gene (5 bases). Germline-derived CDR1 and CDR2 are MNHNS and SASEGT. V was clipped by 3 bases and J by 0 bases, with 9 bases between them. The CDR3 contains 15 residues. CDR3 sequence (DNA): TGTGCCAGCAGTGAGGCCAGGGCCTCTGGAAACACCATATATTTT. The encoded protein is CASSEARASGNTIYF.

The chain has TRBV11-2 and TRBJ1-1; no clear D gene. The V gene's germline CDR1 is SGHAT and CDR2 FQNNGV. The CDR3 is 13 residues long. V was shortened by 4 bases and J by 8 bases, with 14 bases between the two germline ends. In DNA form, the CDR3 reads TGTGCCAGCAGCTCCCCGAGGTTCCCCGAAGCTTTCTTT. Residues: CASSSPRFPEAFF.

The V and J genes are TRBV9 and TRBJ2-3, with 8 bases lining up with TRBD2. CDR1 is SGDLS, CDR2 YYNGEE, per germline. J lost 5 bases, V lost 4 bases, and 9 bases had no gene match. CDR3 length equals 15 residues. CDR3 bases: TGTGCCAGCAGCTCCTTGGGGGCGGGAGGAGATACGCAGTATTTT. Its protein product is CASSSLGAGGDTQYF.